This T cell receptor (beta chain) came from a study of shared T cell receptors in the human thymus. Assay used: immunoSEQ multiplex PCR; TCRdb lists only in-frame clones, some missing. The table has 600,000 or so clones, more than 75% seen once. Germline CDR1 and CDR2: SGDLS and YYNGEE. After removal of 4 bases from V and 6 bases from J, the junction contained 12 bases not matched to a gene. The CDR3 contains 17 residues. These records were also assigned to another study, of human thymus T cells. From that second work: Thymus specimens were resections from corrective heart surgery.

The TCR was taken from a boy in the first two years of life with a congenital heart defect. Sequencing was performed on thymocytes. The chain uses TRBV9 and TRBJ2-1, with 11 bases identical to TRBD2. In DNA, the CDR3 is TGTGCCAGCAGCTCCTCTTCGGGACTAGCGGAGCTCAATGAGCAGTTCTTC. Its translation is CASSSSSGLAELNEQFF.